A single sample gave rise to the 22 T cell receptor beta chains below, sequenced in a study of PD-1 blockade in mismatch repair-deficient tumors. Profiled with immunoSEQ multiplex PCR; TCRdb holds only in-frame clones, not every one. There are about 120,000 clones in the sample; approximately 86% occur only once, and about 13% lies in the top ten. The sequenced sample was peripheral blood, obtained 44 weeks after starting pembrolizumab. These receptors originate from an adult with mismatch repair-deficient cancer.

The CDR3 protein is CASSPAGSVYNEQFF. The CDR3, as DNA: TGTGCCAGCTCCCCCGCGGGATCTGTCTACAATGAGCAGTTCTTC. The chain uses TRBV18 and TRBJ2-1; a possible D gene is TRBD2 (6 bases). Germline loops: CDR1 KGHSH, CDR2 LQKENI. The CDR3 is made up of 15 amino acids. V was pared by 6 bases and J by 3 bases, with 15 bases between. The full variable domain, in which reference TRBV18 and TRBJ2-1 provide the parts outside the CDR3, is NAGVMQNPRHLVRRRGQEARLRCSPMKGHSHVYWYRQLPEEGLKFMVYLQKENIIDESGMPKERFSAEFPKEGPSILRIQQVVRGDSAAYFCASSPAGSVYNEQFFGPGTRLTVL.

The gene calls are TRBV19 and TRBJ2-2; D not certain. The CDR3 has 14 amino acids. From germline, CDR1 is LNHDA and CDR2 SQIVND (reference sequence). Trimming stripped 6 bases from V and 4 bases from J, with 12 bases between. For the CDR3, the DNA is TGTGCCAGTAGCAAAAGTGGCTTCACCGGGGAGCTGTTTTTT. Translated: CASSKSGFTGELFF.

Details on this clone: This sample also contains other DNA sequences that code for the same CDR3. The rearrangement uses TRBV7-9 and TRBJ2-7; D gene unclear. V shed 2 bases and J shed 1 base, with 6 bases lying between them. The CDR3 runs 13 residues. CDR1 SEHNR and CDR2 FQNEAQ come from the germline V gene (reference sequence). Here the CDR3 reads CASSLPGSYEQYF. CDR3 sequence (DNA): TGTGCCAGCAGCTTACCAGGTTCCTACGAGCAGTACTTC.

This clone appeared a few times. The chain employs TRBV7-2 and TRBJ2-7; 7 bases agree with TRBD1. The trim removed 1 base at V and 2 bases at J, leaving 5 bases unmatched. The CDR3 length is 15 residues. Germline assignment: CDR1 SGHTA and CDR2 FQGNSA. CDR3 nucleotides: TGTGCCAGCAGCTTAGGCGTGACAGGGACCTACGAGCAGTACTTC. Protein product: CASSLGVTGTYEQYF.

J is TRBJ2-7 and V is TRBV27; the match to TRBD2 covers 14 bases. Germline CDR1 and CDR2: MNHEY and SMNVEV (reference sequence). V lost 4 bases and J lost 0; bases outside the gene matches: 2. The CDR3 covers 16 residues. The CDR3 region is CASSSGLAGGSYEQYF. The DNA for the CDR3 is TGTGCCAGCAGTTCAGGACTAGCGGGAGGCTCCTACGAGCAGTACTTC.

The gene calls are TRBV5-6 and TRBJ2-7; D not resolved. The CDR3 has 12 amino acids. Germline V gene sequence: CDR1 SGHDT, CDR2 YYEEEE. Trimming removed 2 bases at V and 3 bases at J, with 6 bases between. Written as DNA, the CDR3 is TGTGCCAGCAGCTTAGGGAACTACGAGCAGTACTTC. The encoded protein is CASSLGNYEQYF.

This clone was found a few times. In DNA form, the CDR3 reads TGTGCCAGCAGCTTGTTCAGGCAGCCCCAGCATTTT. The encoded protein is CASSLFRQPQHF. The V and J genes are TRBV5-8 and TRBJ1-5, with D uncertain. This CDR3 contains 12 residues. Between the trimmed V and J ends, which lost 1 base and 7 bases, there was a span of 6 bases. Germline lookup yields CDR1 SGHTS and CDR2 YDEGEE. Together with reference TRBV5-8 and TRBJ1-5, the CDR3 gives the full variable domain: EAGVTQSPTHLIKTRGQQATLRCSPISGHTSVYWYQQALGLGLQFLLWYDEGEERNRGNFPPRFSGRQFPNYSSELNVNALELEDSALYLCASSLFRQPQHFGDGTRLSIL.

The chain recombines TRBV9 with TRBJ2-7, with D unresolved. Germline CDR1 SGDLS, CDR2 YYNGEE. The CDR3 is made up of 17 amino acids. The germline V and J ends were trimmed by 0 bases and 2 bases, with 18 bases remaining between them. CDR3 sequence reads: CASSVALGATIPYEQYF. Written as DNA, the CDR3 is TGTGCCAGCAGCGTAGCGCTCGGTGCGACAATCCCCTACGAGCAGTACTTC.

V and J are TRBV6-5 and TRBJ1-1; perhaps TRBD1 as D (5 bases). Germline V gene data show CDR1 as MNHEY and CDR2 as SVGAGI. The CDR3 length is 14 residues. V was pared by 2 bases and J by 5 bases, with 12 bases between. The CDR3 bases are TGTGCCAGCAGTTACAGTCGCGGACATACTGAAGCTTTCTTT. This gives the protein CASSYSRGHTEAFF.

The chain links TRBV7-9 to TRBJ2-1, with TRBD2 matching over 14 bases. CDR1 and CDR2 from the germline V gene are SEHNR and FQNEAQ (reference sequence). The CDR3 runs 16 residues. With 5 bases clipped from V and 7 bases from J, the junction kept 7 bases outside the gene matches. DNA of the CDR3: TGTGCCAGCAGCGGGACTAGCGGGAGACTCGGGAATGAGCAGTTCTTC. As protein: CASSGTSGRLGNEQFF.

This sequence joins TRBV19 and TRBJ2-2; TRBD1 is a possible D gene (7 bases). There are 14 residues in the CDR3. The V gene lost 5 bases and the J gene lost 5 bases, with 12 bases spanning the gap. Per the germline V gene, CDR1 is LNHDA and CDR2 is SQIVND (reference sequence). The CDR3 coding sequence is TGTGCCAGTAGTCTGACAGGGAGGACCGGGGAGCTGTTTTTT. Its protein product is CASSLTGRTGELFF.

Only one count was recorded for this clone. J is TRBJ1-5 and V is TRBV15; 7 bases fit TRBD1. With 0 bases clipped from V and 7 bases from J, the junction kept 6 bases outside the gene matches. The CDR3 loop spans 15 amino acids. Germline values: CDR1 LNHNV, CDR2 YYDKDF (reference sequence). CDR3: CATSRDQGVGQPQHF. CDR3 bases: TGTGCCACCAGCAGAGATCAGGGGGTCGGACAGCCCCAGCATTTT.

This chain uses TRBV5-1 with TRBJ1-2; 11 nucleotides agree with TRBD1. The CDR3 loop spans 17 amino acids. Germline V CDR1 and CDR2: SGHRS, YFSETQ. V lost 3 bases and J lost 2; bases outside the gene matches: 9. The CDR3 protein is CASSSLGRTGGNYGYTF. The CDR3 coding sequence is TGCGCCAGCAGCTCCCTTGGCAGGACAGGGGGCAACTATGGCTACACCTTC.

The CDR3 spells CASRGGWGLAGEVDTGELFF. The CDR3 DNA reads TGCGCCAGTAGGGGAGGATGGGGACTAGCGGGAGAAGTCGACACCGGGGAGCTGTTTTTT. The chain carries TRBV10-2 and TRBJ2-2, with 14 bases that match TRBD2. CDR3 length: 20 amino acids. V gave up 9 bases and J gave up 3 bases; unmatched junction bases: 18. Germline CDR1 and CDR2: WSHSY and SAAADI.

The V and J genes are TRBV5-1 and TRBJ2-7, with 7 bases aligning to TRBD1. CDR1 is SGHRS and CDR2 is YFSETQ in the germline V gene. The CDR3 covers 12 residues. Trimming took 2 bases from V and 4 from J; bases not matched to a gene: 0. The CDR3 region is CASSLQGYEQYF. The CDR3 DNA sequence: TGCGCCAGCAGCTTACAGGGGTACGAGCAGTACTTC.

This chain uses TRBV28 with TRBJ2-4; D may be TRBD1 (6 bases). The CDR3 extends over 14 amino acids. Between the trimmed V and J ends, which lost 6 bases and 6 bases, there was a span of 15 bases. CDR1 and CDR2 from the germline V gene are MDHEN and SYDVKM. The CDR3 reads CASSTGQFGNIQYF. CDR3 bases: TGTGCCAGCAGCACAGGACAGTTCGGAAACATTCAGTACTTC.

This clone appeared a few times. The rearrangement uses TRBV2 and TRBJ2-7, with D perhaps matching TRBD1 or TRBD2 (5 bases each). This CDR3 spans 14 amino acids. V was clipped by 6 bases and J by 2 bases, with 14 bases between them. The germline V gene has CDR1 SNHLY and CDR2 FYNNEI. CDR3 sequence reads: CASSLNMGAYEQYF. For the CDR3, the DNA is TGTGCCAGCAGCCTTAACATGGGGGCCTACGAGCAGTACTTC.

This clone was seen a few times. V and J are TRBV30 and TRBJ2-7, with a weak D call TRBD2 (6 bases). CDR1 GTSNPN and CDR2 SVGIG come from the germline V gene (reference sequence). The CDR3 contains 13 residues. Trimming pared 0 bases from V and 5 bases from J, leaving 11 bases between. The DNA of the CDR3 is TGTGCCTGGAGTGTAACTAGCTATGACGAGCAGTACTTC. Translating it yields CAWSVTSYDEQYF.

The V call is TRBV5-4, the J call TRBJ1-4, with a weak D call TRBD1 (5 bases). CDR3 size: 17 residues. The germline V gene has CDR1 SGHNT and CDR2 YYREEE (reference sequence). V was pared by 2 bases and J by 8 bases, with 22 bases between. The CDR3 region has the DNA TGTGCCAGCAGCTTATATTCCGGGACGGAGCTCAGCGAAAAACTGTTTTTT. Translation gives CASSLYSGTELSEKLFF.

The V and J genes are TRBV11-3 and TRBJ2-1; a possible D gene is TRBD2 (5 bases). Per the germline V gene, CDR1 is SGHNT and CDR2 is YENEEA. The CDR3 runs 11 residues. V lost 1 base, J lost 10 bases, and 5 bases lay in between. In nucleotides, the CDR3 is TGTGCCAGCAGCTTAGGAGGGGAGCAGTTCTTC. Residues: CASSLGGEQFF.

This chain connects TRBV10-2 to TRBJ2-7, with 7 bases matching TRBD1. CDR1 is WSHSY, CDR2 SAAADI, per germline. V was clipped by 3 bases and J by 5 bases; unmatched bases: 7. The CDR3 loop spans 14 amino acids. The CDR3 DNA is TGCGCCAGCAGTGATTCACAGGGGAAACACGAGCAGTACTTC. Translated: CASSDSQGKHEQYF.

V and J are TRBV9 and TRBJ2-1; tentative D call: TRBD2 (7 bases). Trimming pared 4 bases from V and 6 bases from J, leaving 17 bases between. CDR3 length equals 15 residues. CDR1 is SGDLS, CDR2 YYNGEE, per germline. CDR3 region: CASSYEVAGANEQFF. The DNA of the CDR3 is TGTGCCAGCAGCTATGAGGTGGCGGGGGCCAATGAGCAGTTCTTC. Full variable domain (missing parts from reference TRBV9 and TRBJ2-1): DSGVTQTPKHLITATGQRVTLRCSPRSGDLSVYWYQQSLDQGLQFLIQYYNGEERAKGNILERFSAQQFPDLHSELNLSSLELGDSALYFCASSYEVAGANEQFFGPGTRLTVL.